Listed below are T cell receptor beta chains from one sample, sequenced in a study of response to subunit inactivated influenza vaccine. TCRdb reanalysed the RT-PCR reads using MiXCR and keeps one entry per CDR3 protein. The table shows about 500,000 distinct CDR3 sequences, with 16% occurring only once. Sequenced here: CD4+ T cells sorted from PBMCs, sampled approximately 25 months after vaccination. The receptors shown here come from a man in his fifties or sixties who received an inactivated influenza vaccine. Both conserved end residues are part of each CDR3. A D gene is named only where the DNA matches it firmly. Size tells how often a clone was seen (once, few, many) or the class of an expanded clone, and some rows leave it out.

d_gene	v_gene	abundance	j_gene	CDR3aa	CDR3nt
.	TRBV12-3/TRBV12-4	few	TRBJ1-5	CASSLSIQGNQPQHF	TGTGCCAGCAGTTTATCTATACAGGGAAATCAGCCCCAGCATTTT
.	TRBV6-1	.	TRBJ2-7	CASSSGFPVEQYF	TGTGCCAGCAGTAGTGGATTCCCTGTCGAGCAGTACTTC
.	TRBV12-3/TRBV12-4	few	TRBJ2-3	CASSDTPGATQYF	TGTGCCAGCAGTGACACCCCGGGAGCTACGCAGTATTTT
.	TRBV4-1	many	TRBJ2-3	CASSQPRGGSTDTQYF	TGCGCCAGCAGTCAACCCAGGGGGGGAAGCACAGATACGCAGTATTTT
TRBD1	TRBV5-4	once	TRBJ2-7	CASSPFGQATYEQYF	TGTGCCAGCAGCCCCTTCGGACAGGCCACCTACGAGCAGTACTTC
.	TRBV4-3	.	TRBJ2-4	CASSQAEGSKNIQYF	TGCGCCAGCAGCCAAGCGGAGGGATCCAAAAACATTCAGTACTTC
TRBD1	TRBV4-2	few	TRBJ1-2	CASSQAGQVGYTF	TGTGCCAGCAGCCAAGCTGGACAGGTCGGCTACACCTTC
TRBD2	TRBV28	few	TRBJ2-3	CASSQTSGRGRNTDTQYF	TGTGCCAGCAGCCAGACTAGCGGGAGGGGCAGAAACACAGATACGCAGTATTTT
.	TRBV6-1	.	TRBJ1-3	CASSNLGDSGNTIYF	TGTGCCAGCTCCAACCTAGGGGATTCTGGAAACACCATATATTTT
.	TRBV3-1	many	TRBJ1-1	CASSRTGVAAFF	TGTGCCAGCAGCCGGACCGGGGTTGCGGCTTTCTTT
.	TRBV18	few	TRBJ2-1	CASSPLGTEQFF	TGTGCCAGCTCACCACTCGGGACAGAGCAGTTCTTC
.	TRBV12-3/TRBV12-4	few	TRBJ1-6	CASSSRNNSPLHF	TGTGCCAGCAGTTCCCGGAATAATTCACCCCTCCACTTT
.	TRBV4-2	few	TRBJ2-3	CASSQGGRVTDTQYF	TGTGCCAGCAGCCAAGGGGGGCGGGTAACAGATACGCAGTATTTT
.	TRBV7-2	few	TRBJ2-3	CASSKSMPTQYF	TGTGCCAGCAGCAAAAGCATGCCTACGCAGTATTTT
.	TRBV6-2/TRBV6-3	.	TRBJ2-7	CASRSRGLPFSEQYF	TGTGCCAGCAGATCTCGCGGATTGCCTTTTAGCGAGCAGTACTTC